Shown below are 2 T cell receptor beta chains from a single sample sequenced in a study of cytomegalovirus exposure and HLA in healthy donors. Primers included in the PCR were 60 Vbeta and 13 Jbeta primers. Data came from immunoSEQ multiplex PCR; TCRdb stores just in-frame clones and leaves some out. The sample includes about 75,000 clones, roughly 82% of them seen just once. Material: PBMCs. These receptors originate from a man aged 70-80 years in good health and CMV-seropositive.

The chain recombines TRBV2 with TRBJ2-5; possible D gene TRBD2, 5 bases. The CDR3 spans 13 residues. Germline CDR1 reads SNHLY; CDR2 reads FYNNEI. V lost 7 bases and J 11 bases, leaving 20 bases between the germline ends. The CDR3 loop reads CASKGVGVGEQYF. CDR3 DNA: TGTGCCAGCAAAGGTGTTGGGGTTGGGGAGCAGTACTTC. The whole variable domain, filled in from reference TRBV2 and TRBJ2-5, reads EPEVTQTPSHQVTQMGQEVILRCVPISNHLYFYWYRQILGQKVEFLVSFYNNEISEKSEIFDDQFSVERPDGSNFTLKIRSTKLEDSAMYFCASKGVGVGEQYFGPGTRLLVL.

The CDR3 spells CASSSGGNTIYF. CDR3 bases: TGTGCCAGCAGCTCCGGGGGAAACACCATATATTTT. The chain uses TRBV9 and TRBJ1-3, with D unresolved. V was clipped by 4 bases and J by 4 bases, with 6 bases between them. CDR1 is SGDLS, CDR2 YYNGEE, per germline. This CDR3 contains 12 residues.